Given below is one TCR beta chain in context. Its antigen is not yet known. Base qualities are not recorded, but no much larger clone differs from it by a single base. This sample stems from a study of technical replicates of blood from a few donors listed by TCRdb under 2017. The library was made by the immunoSEQ multiplex PCR assay. In TCRdb, the immuneACCESS table is reduced to in-frame sequences with V and J assigned. These tables do not hold every clone; where another copy was compared, an unresolved V gene accounts for under half, and the others remain unexplained. This sample gives approximately 29,000 clones in total; over 85% of them show up just once. The ten top clones hold under 5% of the sample. Sequences were obtained from PBMCs. The TCR sequence derives from a human donor in good health. Some clones in this sample may be carry-over from other donors' samples.

The DNA sequence follows: TGTGCCAGCAGTTTATGGCAGGGGACGACTGAAGCTTTCTTT. The translation is CASSLWQGTTEAFF. The receptor chain draws on TRBV27 and TRBJ1-1; a tentative D call is TRBD1 (6 bases match). Trimming takes 1 base from V and 5 bases from J, and the germline ends sit 11 bases apart. The germline V gene (reference sequence) provides CDR1 MNHEY and CDR2 SMNVEV. From the cysteine through the phenylalanine, the CDR3 covers 14 amino acids. This entry keeps only the CDR3 DNA: 42 bases, framed from base 1.